This entry is about one T cell receptor (beta chain). Its target is not known. Once obtained from cultured CD4+ T cells, the DNA was sequenced using the Oncomine TCR Beta short-read assay. One entry per CDR3 protein results from TCRdb running MiXCR on the PCR reads. The profile shows around 15,000 distinct CDR3 sequences, more than 55% of them singletons. V lost 5 bases, J lost 9 bases, and 24 bases lay in between. Germline values: CDR1 SGHRS, CDR2 YFSETQ. The CDR3 extends over 15 amino acids. This entry belongs to a study of vaccination and CD4 T cells after COVID-19. General study results and limits: Spike mono-reactivity held for 304 of 307 vaccine-specific clones in convalescent patients.

Treatment defined: roughly ten-day PBMC culture with coronavirus spike peptide pools or control peptides (ViraFEST assay). Under the ViraFEST approach, antigen-specific T cells were expanded with peptide pools and TCRs subsequently sequenced. Wells that each held 1.5 million to 2 million PBMCs were cultured with roughly 9.8 IU/ml IL-2 and about 9.8 ug/ml peptide pools. The cultures had half their medium swapped for fresh IL-2 medium on days 3 and 7. The TCR comes from a human donor who had recovered from COVID-19. The chain employs TRBV5-1 and TRBJ2-7; possibly TRBD2 for D (5 bases). Sequencing was carried out using CD4+ T cells from blood, cultured in vitro. DNA of the CDR3: TGCGCCAGCAGTTTAACGGCCCTAGCTTATTTGTGGCAGTACTTC. Protein sequence: CASSLTALAYLWQYF.